This T cell receptor (beta chain) derives from a study of shared clonotypes between healthy human individuals. The wider study: For every donor, three CD4 naive, three CD4 memory, two CD8 naive and one CD8 memory plates were used.

The table came from immunoSEQ multiplex PCR; TCRdb's copy has only in-frame clones and leaves some out. The repertoire has 2 million to 2.5 million clones, approximately 93% of them found once; the top ten carry approximately 0.37%. V gave up 6 bases and J gave up 0 bases, with 8 bases separating them. The germline gives CDR1 LNHDA, CDR2 SQIVND (reference sequence). The CDR3 loop spans 13 amino acids. General study points: Incompleteness in sorted-subset sequencing, despite large depth, was shown by rarefaction. What naive subsets generally showed was a larger estimated richness than memory subsets showed. The sharing of 4% to 5.5% of naive CD4 clonotypes was seen across a handful of donors.

This clone was observed a handful of times. As yet, its antigen is unknown. The sequencing sample was made of naive CD4+ T cells from PBMCs. Subset given: CD45RA+ positively selected. The sequence derives from a man aged 18 to 29 in good health. Some clones in this sample may be carry-over from other donors' samples. The chain combines TRBV19 with TRBJ1-2; unclear D gene. As DNA, the CDR3 is TGTGCCAGTAGAGAGTCAGCTAACTATGGCTACACCTTC. Amino acid sequence: CASRESANYGYTF.